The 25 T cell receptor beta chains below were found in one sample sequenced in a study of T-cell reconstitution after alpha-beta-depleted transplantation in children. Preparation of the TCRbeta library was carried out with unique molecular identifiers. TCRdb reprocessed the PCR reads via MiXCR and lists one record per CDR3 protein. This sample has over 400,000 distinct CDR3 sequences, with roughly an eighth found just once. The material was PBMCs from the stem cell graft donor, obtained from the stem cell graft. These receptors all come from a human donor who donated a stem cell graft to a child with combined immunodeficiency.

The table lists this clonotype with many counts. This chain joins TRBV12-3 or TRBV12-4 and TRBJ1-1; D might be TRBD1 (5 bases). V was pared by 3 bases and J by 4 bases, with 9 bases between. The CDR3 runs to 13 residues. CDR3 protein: CASSLQGLTEAFF. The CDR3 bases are TGTGCCAGCAGTTTGCAGGGTCTCACTGAAGCTTTCTTT.

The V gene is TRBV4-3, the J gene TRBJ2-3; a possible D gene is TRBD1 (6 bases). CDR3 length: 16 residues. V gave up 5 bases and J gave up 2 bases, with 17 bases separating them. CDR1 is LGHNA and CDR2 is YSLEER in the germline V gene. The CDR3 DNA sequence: TGCGCCAGCAGCGGGGGAACAGGGCGAAACACAGATACGCAGTATTTT. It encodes CASSGGTGRNTDTQYF.

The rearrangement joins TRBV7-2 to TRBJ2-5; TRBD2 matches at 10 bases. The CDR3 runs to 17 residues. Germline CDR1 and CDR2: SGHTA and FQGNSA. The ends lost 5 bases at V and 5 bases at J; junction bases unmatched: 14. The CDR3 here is CASSDSGRAAGRETQYF. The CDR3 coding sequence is TGTGCCAGCAGCGACAGCGGGAGGGCCGCGGGTAGGGAGACCCAGTACTTC.

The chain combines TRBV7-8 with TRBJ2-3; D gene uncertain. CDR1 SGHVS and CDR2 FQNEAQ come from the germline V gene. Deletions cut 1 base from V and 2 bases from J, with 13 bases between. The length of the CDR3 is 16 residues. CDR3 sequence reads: CASSLVTQTATDTQYF. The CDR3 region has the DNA TGTGCCAGCAGCTTAGTCACGCAAACAGCCACAGATACGCAGTATTTT.

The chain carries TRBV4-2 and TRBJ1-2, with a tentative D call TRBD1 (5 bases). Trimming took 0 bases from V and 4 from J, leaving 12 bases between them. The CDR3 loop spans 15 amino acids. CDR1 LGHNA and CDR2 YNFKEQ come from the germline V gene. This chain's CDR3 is CASSQDGRVSYGYTF. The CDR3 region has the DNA TGTGCCAGCAGCCAAGATGGCAGGGTTTCCTATGGCTACACCTTC.

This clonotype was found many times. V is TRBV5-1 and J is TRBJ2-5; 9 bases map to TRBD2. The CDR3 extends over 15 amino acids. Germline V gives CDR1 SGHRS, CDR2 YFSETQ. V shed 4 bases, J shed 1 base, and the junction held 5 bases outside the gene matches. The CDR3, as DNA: TGCGCCAGCAGCGCCTTACTAGCGGGCCAAGAGACCCAGTACTTC. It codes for CASSALLAGQETQYF.

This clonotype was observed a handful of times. CDR3 sequence: CASSQGTRQETQYF. The CDR3 nucleotides read TGCGCCAGCAGCCAAGGGACACGTCAAGAGACCCAGTACTTC. The J gene is TRBJ2-5, the V gene TRBV4-3; TRBD1 is a possible D gene (5 bases). V lost 1 base, J lost 2 bases, and 8 bases lay in between. Germline V gene data show CDR1 as LGHNA and CDR2 as YSLEER. The CDR3 is 14 amino acids.

For the CDR3, the DNA is TGCAGTGCTAGAGCGGCAGGCGGCTACAATGAGCAGTTCTTC. Amino acid sequence: CSARAAGGYNEQFF. The chain uses TRBV20-1 and TRBJ2-1; D not resolved. CDR3 size: 14 residues. Germline V gene sequence: CDR1 DFQATT, CDR2 SNEGSKA (reference sequence). V was pared by 1 base and J by 3 bases, with 10 bases between.

The CDR3 region has the DNA TGTGCCATCAGTGGAGGGACCTACAATGAGCAGTTCTTC. It codes for CAISGGTYNEQFF. V and J are TRBV10-3 and TRBJ2-1; possibly TRBD2 for D (5 bases). Germline V gene sequence: CDR1 ENHRY, CDR2 SYGVKD. The CDR3 covers 13 residues. V lost 4 bases and J 2 bases, leaving 6 bases between the germline ends.

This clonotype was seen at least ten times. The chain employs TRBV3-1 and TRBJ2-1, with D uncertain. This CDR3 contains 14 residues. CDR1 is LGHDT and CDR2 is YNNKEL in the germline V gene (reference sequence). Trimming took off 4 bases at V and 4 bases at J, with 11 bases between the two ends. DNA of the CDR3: TGTGCCAGCAGCCCCAGTCCCAGGTACAATGAGCAGTTCTTC. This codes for CASSPSPRYNEQFF.

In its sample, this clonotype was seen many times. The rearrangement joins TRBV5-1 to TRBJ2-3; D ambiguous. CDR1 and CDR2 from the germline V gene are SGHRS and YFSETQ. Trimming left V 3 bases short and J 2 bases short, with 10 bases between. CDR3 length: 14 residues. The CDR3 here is CASSWGGPTDTQYF. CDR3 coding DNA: TGCGCCAGCAGCTGGGGTGGGCCCACAGATACGCAGTATTTT.

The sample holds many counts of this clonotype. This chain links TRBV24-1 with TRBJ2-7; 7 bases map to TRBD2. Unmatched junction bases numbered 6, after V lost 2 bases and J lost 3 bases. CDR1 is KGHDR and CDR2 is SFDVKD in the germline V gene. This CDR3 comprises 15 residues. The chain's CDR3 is CATSDSRRGSYEQYF. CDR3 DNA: TGTGCCACCAGTGATTCCCGGCGGGGGAGCTACGAGCAGTACTTC.

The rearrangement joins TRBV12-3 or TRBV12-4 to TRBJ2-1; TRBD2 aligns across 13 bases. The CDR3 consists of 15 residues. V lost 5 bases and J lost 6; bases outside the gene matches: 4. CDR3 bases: TGTGCCAGCAGTGTCGGGACTAGCGGGACCAATGAGCAGTTCTTC. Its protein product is CASSVGTSGTNEQFF.

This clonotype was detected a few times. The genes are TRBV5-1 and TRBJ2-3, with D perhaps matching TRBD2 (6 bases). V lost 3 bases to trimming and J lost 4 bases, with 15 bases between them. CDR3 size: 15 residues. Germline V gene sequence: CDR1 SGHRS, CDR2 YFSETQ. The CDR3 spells CASSSVGRGADTQYF. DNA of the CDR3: TGCGCCAGCAGCTCTGTCGGGAGAGGGGCAGATACGCAGTATTTT.

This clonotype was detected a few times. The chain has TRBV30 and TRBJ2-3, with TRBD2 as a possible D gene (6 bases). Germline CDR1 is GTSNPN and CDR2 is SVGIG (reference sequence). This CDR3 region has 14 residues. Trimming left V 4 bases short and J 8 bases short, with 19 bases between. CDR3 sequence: CAWTAGSGGPTQYF. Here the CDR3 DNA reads TGTGCCTGGACCGCGGGGTCAGGAGGGCCTACGCAGTATTTT.

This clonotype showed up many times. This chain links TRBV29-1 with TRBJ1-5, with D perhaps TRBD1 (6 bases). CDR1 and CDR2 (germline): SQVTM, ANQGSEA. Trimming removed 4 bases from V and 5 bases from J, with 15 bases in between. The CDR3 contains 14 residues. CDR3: CSVGMGGSDQPQHF. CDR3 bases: TGCAGCGTTGGCATGGGGGGCTCGGATCAGCCCCAGCATTTT.

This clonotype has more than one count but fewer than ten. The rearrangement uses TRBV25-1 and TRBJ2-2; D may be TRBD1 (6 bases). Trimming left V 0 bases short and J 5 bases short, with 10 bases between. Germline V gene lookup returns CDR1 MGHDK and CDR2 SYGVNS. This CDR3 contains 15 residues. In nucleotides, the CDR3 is TGTGCCAGCAGTGAATATAAGGACAGTACCGGGGAGCTGTTTTTT. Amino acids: CASSEYKDSTGELFF.

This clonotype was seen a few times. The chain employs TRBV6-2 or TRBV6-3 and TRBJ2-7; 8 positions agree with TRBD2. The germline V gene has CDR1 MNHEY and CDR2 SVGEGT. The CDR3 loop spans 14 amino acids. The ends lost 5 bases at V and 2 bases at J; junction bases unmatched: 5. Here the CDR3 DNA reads TGTGCCAGCAGTCGGCGGGAGGTGACCTACGAGCAGTACTTC. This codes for CASSRREVTYEQYF.

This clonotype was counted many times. CDR3 bases: TGCAGCGTTGCGACAGGCCCAGCCGGGGAGCTGTTTTTT. Its protein is CSVATGPAGELFF. This sequence joins TRBV29-1 and TRBJ2-2, with a weak D call TRBD1 (6 bases). Trimming cost V 4 bases and J 6 bases, with 12 bases left between them. CDR1 is SQVTM and CDR2 is ANQGSEA in the germline V gene. The CDR3 has 13 amino acids.

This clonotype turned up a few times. As DNA, the CDR3 is TGTGCCAGCAGTACGGGACAGGGGGCTTACACCGGGGAGCTGTTTTTT. It translates to CASSTGQGAYTGELFF. The genes are TRBV6-5 and TRBJ2-2, with 12 bases identical to TRBD1. This CDR3 spans 16 amino acids. Germline lookup yields CDR1 MNHEY and CDR2 SVGAGI. The V segment lost 5 bases and the J segment 3 bases; nucleotides outside the gene matches: 4.

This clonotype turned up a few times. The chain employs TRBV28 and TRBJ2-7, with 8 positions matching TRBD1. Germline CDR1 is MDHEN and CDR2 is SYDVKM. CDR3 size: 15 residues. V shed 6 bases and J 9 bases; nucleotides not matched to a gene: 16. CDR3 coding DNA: TGTGCCAGCAGCTACACCGGGACAGGCAAATTAGGGCAGTACTTC. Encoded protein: CASSYTGTGKLGQYF.

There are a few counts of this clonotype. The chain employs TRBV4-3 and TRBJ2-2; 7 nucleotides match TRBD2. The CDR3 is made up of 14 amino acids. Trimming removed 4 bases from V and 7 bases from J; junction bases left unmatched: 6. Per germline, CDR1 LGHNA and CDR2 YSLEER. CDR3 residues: CASSPRLAVGELFF. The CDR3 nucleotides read TGCGCCAGCAGCCCGAGACTAGCCGTCGGGGAGCTGTTTTTT.

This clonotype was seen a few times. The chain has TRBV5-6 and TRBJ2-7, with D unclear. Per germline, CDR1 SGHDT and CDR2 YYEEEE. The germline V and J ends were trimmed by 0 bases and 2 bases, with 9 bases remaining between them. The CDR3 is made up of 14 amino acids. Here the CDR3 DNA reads TGTGCCAGCAGCTTGGCCACGACTCCCTACGAGCAGTACTTC. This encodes CASSLATTPYEQYF.

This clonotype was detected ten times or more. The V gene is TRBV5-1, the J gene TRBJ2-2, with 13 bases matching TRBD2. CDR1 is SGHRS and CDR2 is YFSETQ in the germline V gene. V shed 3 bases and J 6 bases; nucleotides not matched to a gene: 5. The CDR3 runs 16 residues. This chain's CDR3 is CASSSLGLAGAGELFF. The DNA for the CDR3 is TGCGCCAGCAGCTCGCTAGGACTAGCGGGAGCCGGGGAGCTGTTTTTT. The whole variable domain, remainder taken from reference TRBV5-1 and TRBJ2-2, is KAGVTQTPRYLIKTRGQQVTLSCSPISGHRSVSWYQQTPGQGLQFLFEYFSETQRNKGNFPGRFSGRQFSNSRSEMNVSTLELGDSALYLCASSSLGLAGAGELFFGEGSRLTVL.

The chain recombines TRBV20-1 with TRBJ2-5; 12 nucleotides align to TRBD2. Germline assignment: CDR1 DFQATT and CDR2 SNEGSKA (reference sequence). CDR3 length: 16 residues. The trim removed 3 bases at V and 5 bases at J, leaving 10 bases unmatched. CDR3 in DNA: TGCAGTGCTAGCCCCACTAGCGGGAGGCTCGGGGAGACCCAGTACTTC. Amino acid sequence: CSASPTSGRLGETQYF.